In this sample, the clone carrying this TCR beta chain turned up a few times. The entry originates in a study of blood T cell repertoires in COVID-19. As for the study in general: From T cells, B-cell-depleted T cells, or PBMCs came the material, which was cDNA or gDNA.

The assay was immunoSEQ multiplex PCR, and TCRdb's table has in-frame clones only and misses some. The sample holds about 180,000 clones, more than 75% seen once. The study drew participants aged about 18 to 95 years from under 30 US areas. Two negative PCRs, clearance, or symptom resolution were required of recovered Cohort 3 donors. This TCR came from a woman in her fifties or sixties who had recovered from COVID-19. Input material: PBMCs or T cells enriched from blood (not recorded which).

The CDR3 nucleotides are TGTGCCAGCAGTACGGGGGACTATGGCTACACCTTC. Translating it yields CASSTGDYGYTF. The chain has TRBV28 and TRBJ1-2; D is possibly TRBD1 (5 bases). Looked up from germline, CDR1 is MDHEN and CDR2 is SYDVKM. Between the trimmed V and J ends, which lost 5 bases and 3 bases, there was a span of 7 bases. The CDR3 extends over 12 amino acids.